This T cell receptor (beta chain) was captured in a study of T cell repertoires in cytomegalovirus infection. Study-level information: It was recently identified HLA-C-restricted and well-studied HLA-B-restricted CMV epitopes that the study used. Signatures in public TCR beta sequences pointed to both CMV infection and matching HLA type. Study conclusions and caveats: Summed frequency of shared TCR beta families picked out CMV carriers who also had the relevant HLA. Across the ex vivo response, the dominant clonotypes were HLA-C-restricted CMV-specific TCR beta clonotypes.

Each CDR3 protein is one row after TCRdb ran MiXCR on the reads. The sample has some 350,000 distinct CDR3 sequences; roughly 34% are singletons. CDR1 SGHTA and CDR2 FQGNSA come from the germline V gene. There are 15 residues in the CDR3. Trimming took 5 bases from V and 7 from J, leaving 17 bases between them. This clonotype has just a few counts. Its target is not known. The sequence was collected from a human donor in good health (CMV status not recorded). Some clones in this sample may be carry-over from other donors' samples. The rearrangement uses TRBV7-2 and TRBJ1-4, with D maybe TRBD1 (5 bases). The source material was cultured PBMCs, sampled from culture after CMV antigen stimulation. The CDR3 protein is CASSKTGTGGEKLFF. The CDR3 DNA follows: TGTGCCAGCAGCAAAACCGGGACGGGAGGTGAAAAACTGTTTTTT.